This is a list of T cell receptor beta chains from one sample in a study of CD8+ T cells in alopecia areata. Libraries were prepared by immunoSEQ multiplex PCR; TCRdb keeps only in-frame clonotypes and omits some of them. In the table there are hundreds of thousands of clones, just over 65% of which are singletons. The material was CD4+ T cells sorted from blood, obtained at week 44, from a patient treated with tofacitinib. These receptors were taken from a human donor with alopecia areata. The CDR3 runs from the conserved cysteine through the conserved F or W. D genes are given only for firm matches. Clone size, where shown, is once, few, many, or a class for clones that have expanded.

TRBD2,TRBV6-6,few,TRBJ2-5,CASIPSGGGETQYF,TGTGCCAGCATCCCTTCGGGGGGAGGAGAGACCCAGTACTTC
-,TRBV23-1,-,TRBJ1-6,CASCRESSPLHF,TGCGCCAGCTGCCGTGAGAGTTCACCCCTCCACTTT
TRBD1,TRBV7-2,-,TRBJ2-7,CASSLRRTGFYEQYF,TGTGCCAGCAGCCTCCGGCGGACAGGGTTTTACGAGCAGTACTTC
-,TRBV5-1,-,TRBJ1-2,CASSFDRDSYTF,TGCGCCAGCAGCTTTGACCGGGATAGCTACACCTTC
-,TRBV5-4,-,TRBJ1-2,CASNGGGSNTPYGYTF,TGTGCCAGCAACGGTGGTGGGTCGAACACCCCCTATGGCTACACCTTC
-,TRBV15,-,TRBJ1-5,CATSAGIPNQPQHF,TGTGCCACCAGCGCCGGGATTCCCAATCAGCCCCAGCATTTT
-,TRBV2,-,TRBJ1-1,CASRADRNTEAFF,TGTGCCAGCAGGGCAGACAGAAACACTGAAGCTTTCTTT
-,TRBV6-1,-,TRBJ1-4,CASSVMALREKLFF,TGTGCCAGCAGTGTAATGGCCCTCCGTGAAAAACTGTTTTTT
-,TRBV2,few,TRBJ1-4,CASSEDRTTNEKLFF,TGTGCCAGCAGTGAGGACCGAACAACTAATGAAAAACTGTTTTTT
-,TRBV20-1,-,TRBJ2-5,CSLPTQETQYF,TGCAGTTTACCCACCCAAGAGACCCAGTACTTC
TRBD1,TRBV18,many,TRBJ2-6,CASSPGQGAGANVLTF,TGTGCCAGCTCACCGGGACAGGGGGCTGGGGCCAACGTCCTGACTTTC
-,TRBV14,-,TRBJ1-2,CASSQVRGGGYTF,TGTGCCAGCAGCCAAGTGCGGGGAGGTGGCTACACCTTC
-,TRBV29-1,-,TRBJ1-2,CSVFEGRGSGYGYTF,TGCAGCGTTTTTGAGGGAAGGGGCTCTGGCTATGGCTACACCTTC
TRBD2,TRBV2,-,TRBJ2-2,CASSETGGGTGELFF,TGTGCCAGCAGTGAGACCGGGGGGGGCACCGGGGAGCTGTTTTTT
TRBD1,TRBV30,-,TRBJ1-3,CAWSEGAGNTIYF,TGTGCCTGGAGTGAGGGGGCAGGAAACACCATATATTTT
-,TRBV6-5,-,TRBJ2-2,CASSYWSSGPGELFF,TGTGCCAGCAGTTACTGGTCTAGTGGCCCCGGGGAGCTGTTTTTT
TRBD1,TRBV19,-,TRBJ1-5,CASSSPGTDSNQPQHF,TGTGCCAGTAGTAGCCCCGGGACAGACAGCAATCAGCCCCAGCATTTT
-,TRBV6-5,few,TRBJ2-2,CASSYSTINTGELFF,TGTGCCAGCAGTTACTCGACTATTAACACCGGGGAGCTGTTTTTT
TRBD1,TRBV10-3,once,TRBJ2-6,CAISAEVTGTGVSGANVLTF,TGTGCCATCAGTGCGGAAGTAACCGGGACAGGGGTGTCGGGGGCCAACGTCCTGACTTTC
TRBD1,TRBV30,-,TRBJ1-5,CAWSVGQGHQPQHF,TGTGCCTGGAGTGTAGGACAGGGACATCAGCCCCAGCATTTT
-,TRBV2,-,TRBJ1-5,CASKNQGFQPQHF,TGTGCCAGCAAGAATCAGGGCTTTCAGCCCCAGCATTTT
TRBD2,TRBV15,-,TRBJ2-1,CATSTSGGGIHNEQFF,TGTGCCACCAGCACGTCGGGAGGGGGGATCCACAATGAGCAGTTCTTC
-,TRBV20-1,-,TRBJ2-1,CSARGDNEQFF,TGCAGTGCTAGGGGGGACAATGAGCAGTTCTTC
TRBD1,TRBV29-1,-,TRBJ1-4,CSVTDRSNEKLFF,TGCAGCGTGACGGACAGGAGTAATGAAAAACTGTTTTTT